The clone carrying this T cell receptor (beta chain) occurred once. Enrolment of Seattle patients took place during active infection, and they were followed longitudinally. The data derive from a study of blood T cell repertoires in COVID-19. For the study at large: Spain, Italy and the United States supplied samples that represented acute and convalescent COVID-19. The cDNA or gDNA used as material had been derived from T cells, B-cell-depleted T cells, or PBMCs.

Libraries were prepared by immunoSEQ multiplex PCR; TCRdb keeps only in-frame clonotypes and omits some of them. The sample holds more than 200,000 clones, around 89% seen once. V shed 2 bases and J shed 8 bases, with 24 bases lying between them. The CDR3 extends over 17 amino acids. Germline lookup yields CDR1 LGHNA and CDR2 YSLEER. Source material: peripheral blood. This receptor was taken from a man aged 25 to 45 with COVID-19, enrolled during active disease. This sequence joins TRBV4-3 and TRBJ1-2; D perhaps matches TRBD1 (6 bases). The chain's CDR3 is CASSQSARDTRLGGYTF. The CDR3 DNA sequence: TGCGCCAGCAGCCAATCGGCTAGGGACACCCGTCTGGGCGGCTACACCTTC.